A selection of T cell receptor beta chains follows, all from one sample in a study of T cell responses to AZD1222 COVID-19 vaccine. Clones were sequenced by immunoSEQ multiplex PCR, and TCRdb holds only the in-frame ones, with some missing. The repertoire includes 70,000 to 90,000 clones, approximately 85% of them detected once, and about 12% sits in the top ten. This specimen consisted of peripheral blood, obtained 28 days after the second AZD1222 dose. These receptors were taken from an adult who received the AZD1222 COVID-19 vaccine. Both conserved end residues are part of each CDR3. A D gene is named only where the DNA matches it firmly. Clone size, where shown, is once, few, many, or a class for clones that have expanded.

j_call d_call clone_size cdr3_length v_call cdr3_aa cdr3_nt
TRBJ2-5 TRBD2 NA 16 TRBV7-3 CASSLSAASGEKTQYF TGTGCCAGCAGCCTCTCGGCCGCTAGCGGCGAGAAGACCCAGTACTTC
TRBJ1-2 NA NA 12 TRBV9 CASSVTGFGYTF TGTGCCAGCAGCGTAACAGGGTTTGGCTACACCTTC
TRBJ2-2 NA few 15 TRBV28 CASSLGQVATGELFF TGTGCCAGCAGTTTAGGTCAGGTTGCCACCGGGGAGCTGTTTTTT
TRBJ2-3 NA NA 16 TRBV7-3 CASSYRLAGGSDTQYF TGTGCCAGCAGCTATAGGCTTGCGGGCGGGTCGGATACGCAGTATTTT
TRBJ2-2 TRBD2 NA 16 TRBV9 CASSVLGLATTGELFF TGTGCCAGCAGCGTTTTGGGACTAGCGACCACCGGGGAGCTGTTTTTT
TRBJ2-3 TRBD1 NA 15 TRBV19 CASSIKGQITDTQYF TGTGCCAGTAGTATAAAGGGACAGATCACAGATACGCAGTATTTT
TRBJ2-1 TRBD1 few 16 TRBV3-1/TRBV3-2 CASSRRQGAGYNEQFF TGTGCCAGCAGCCGGAGACAGGGGGCAGGATACAATGAGCAGTTCTTC
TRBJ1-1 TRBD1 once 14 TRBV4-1 CASSHNRGRTEAFF TGCGCCAGCAGCCATAACAGGGGGAGGACTGAAGCTTTCTTT
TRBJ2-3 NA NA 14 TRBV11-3 CASSPALSSDTQYF TGTGCCAGCAGCCCTGCACTCAGCTCAGATACGCAGTATTTT
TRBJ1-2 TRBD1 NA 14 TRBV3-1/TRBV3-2 CASSRGQPNYGYTF TGTGCCAGCAGCCGGGGACAGCCTAACTATGGCTACACCTTC
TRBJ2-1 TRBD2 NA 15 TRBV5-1 CASSSGLAGYNEQFF TGCGCCAGCAGCTCAGGACTAGCGGGGTACAATGAGCAGTTCTTC
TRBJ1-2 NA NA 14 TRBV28 CASTGADPNYGYTF TGTGCCAGCACGGGGGCAGACCCTAACTATGGCTACACCTTC
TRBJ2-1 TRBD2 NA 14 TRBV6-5 CASSSGLEYNEQFF TGTGCCAGCAGTTCGGGACTAGAATACAATGAGCAGTTCTTC
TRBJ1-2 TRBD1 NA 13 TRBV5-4 CASSFRGPGGYTF TGTGCCAGCAGCTTTAGGGGGCCTGGCGGCTACACCTTC
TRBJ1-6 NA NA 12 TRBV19 CASSSGGSPLHF TGTGCCAGTAGTTCGGGGGGTTCACCCCTCCACTTT
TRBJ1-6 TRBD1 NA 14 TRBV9 CASSARTGASPLHF TGTGCCAGCAGCGCACGGACAGGGGCCTCACCCCTCCACTTT
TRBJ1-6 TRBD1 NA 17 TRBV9 CASSAGTGSSYNSPLHF TGTGCCAGCAGCGCGGGGACAGGGAGCTCCTATAATTCACCCCTCCACTTT
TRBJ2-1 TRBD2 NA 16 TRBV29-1 CSSSGGTSGTYNEQFF TGCAGCTCATCTGGGGGGACTAGCGGGACGTACAATGAGCAGTTCTTC
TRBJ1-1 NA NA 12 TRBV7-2 CASSLSGREAFF TGTGCCAGCAGCTTATCCGGACGAGAAGCTTTCTTT
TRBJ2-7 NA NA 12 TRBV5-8 CASSSRGREQYF TGTGCCAGCAGCTCTAGGGGCCGGGAGCAGTACTTC
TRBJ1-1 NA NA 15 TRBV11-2 CASSLVAGMNTEAFF TGTGCCAGCAGCTTAGTGGCAGGGATGAACACTGAAGCTTTCTTT
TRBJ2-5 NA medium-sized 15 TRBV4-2 CASSQESEGQETQYF TGTGCCAGCAGCCAAGAGAGTGAGGGACAAGAGACCCAGTACTTC
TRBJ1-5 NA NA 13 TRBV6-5 CASSTDPGQPQHF TGTGCCAGCAGCACCGACCCGGGGCAGCCCCAGCATTTT
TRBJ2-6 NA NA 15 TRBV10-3 CAISGPETGANVLTF TGTGCCATCAGCGGCCCGGAAACTGGGGCCAACGTCCTGACTTTC